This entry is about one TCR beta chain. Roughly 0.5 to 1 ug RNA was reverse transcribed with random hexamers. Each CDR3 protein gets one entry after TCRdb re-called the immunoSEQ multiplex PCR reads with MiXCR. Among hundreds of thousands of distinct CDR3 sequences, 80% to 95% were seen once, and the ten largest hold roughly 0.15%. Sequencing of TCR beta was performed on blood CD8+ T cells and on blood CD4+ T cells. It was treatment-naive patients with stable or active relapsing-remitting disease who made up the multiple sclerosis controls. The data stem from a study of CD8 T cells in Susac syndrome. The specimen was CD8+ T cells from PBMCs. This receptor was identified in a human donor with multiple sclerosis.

CDR3 nucleotide sequence: TGTGCCAGCAGCCTAAAGAGGTTGGAACTAGCGGGGGCCAATGAGCAGTTCTTC. Translated, it gives CASSLKRLELAGANEQFF. The gene calls are TRBV3-1 and TRBJ2-1, with 11 bases that match TRBD2. V lost 4 bases to trimming and J lost 6 bases; unmatched junction nucleotides: 14. The CDR3 has 18 residues. Germline CDR1 LGHDT, CDR2 YNNKEL (reference sequence).